This is a list of T cell receptor beta chains from one sample in a study of CD4 T cells in relation to SARS-CoV-2 and coronaviruses. Assay: immunoSEQ multiplex PCR; the TCRdb copy retains only in-frame clones and omits some. The sample holds roughly 24,000 clones, about four fifths seen once. For these receptors, no antigen is known. Input material: CD4+ T cells from PBMCs, cultured in vitro. The receptors originated from a human donor in good health. Both conserved end residues are part of each CDR3. D genes are given only for firm matches. A clone size is listed for some rows: how often the clone was seen (once, few, many), or a class if it is expanded.

clone size	V gene	J gene	D gene	CDR3 protein	CDR3 DNA
.	TRBV19	TRBJ2-7	TRBD1	CASRGTGESYEQYF	TGTGCCAGCCGAGGGACAGGGGAGTCCTACGAGCAGTACTTC
.	TRBV28	TRBJ1-5	.	CASSTEGGKGQPQHF	TGTGCCAGCAGTACTGAAGGGGGTAAGGGTCAGCCCCAGCATTTT
few	TRBV7-9	TRBJ1-3	.	CASSKTDSGNTIYF	TGTGCCAGCAGCAAGACAGACTCTGGAAACACCATATATTTT
.	TRBV5-4	TRBJ1-1	.	CASGSQLGYSTEAFF	TGTGCCAGCGGGTCACAGCTTGGATATTCCACTGAAGCTTTCTTT
.	TRBV5-1	TRBJ2-7	TRBD2	CASSLVSNKREPHEQYF	TGCGCCAGCAGCTTGGTGAGCAATAAGCGGGAGCCCCACGAGCAGTACTTC
.	TRBV6-5	TRBJ1-1	.	CASGRMMNTEAFF	TGTGCCAGCGGACGGATGATGAACACTGAAGCTTTCTTT
.	TRBV30	TRBJ2-2	.	CAWSVAQAIGELFF	TGTGCCTGGAGTGTCGCCCAGGCGATCGGGGAGCTGTTTTTT
.	TRBV30	TRBJ1-3	.	CAWSVGSGNTIYF	TGTGCCTGGAGCGTCGGCTCTGGAAACACCATATATTTT
.	TRBV3-1/TRBV3-2	TRBJ1-3	.	CASSQRSSAGNTIYF	TGTGCCAGCAGCCAAAGGAGCTCGGCTGGAAACACCATATATTTT
few	TRBV5-4	TRBJ2-7	TRBD1	CASSRDRTYEQYF	TGTGCCAGCAGCCGGGACAGGACCTACGAGCAGTACTTC
.	TRBV11-3	TRBJ2-2	.	CASSLTGELFF	TGTGCCAGCAGCTTAACCGGGGAGCTGTTTTTT
.	TRBV2	TRBJ2-7	TRBD2	CASRYSGSLYEQYF	TGTGCCAGCAGGTATAGCGGGAGCCTCTACGAGCAGTACTTC
.	TRBV6-5	TRBJ2-3	.	CASGAGDTDTQYF	TGTGCCAGCGGAGCAGGGGACACAGATACGCAGTATTTT
.	TRBV18	TRBJ1-5	.	CASSPDYNSNQPQHF	TGTGCCAGCTCACCAGATTACAATAGCAATCAGCCCCAGCATTTT
few	TRBV5-1	TRBJ2-1	.	CASSLDYYSYNEQFF	TGCGCCAGCAGCTTGGACTATTACTCCTACAATGAGCAGTTCTTC
.	TRBV25-1	TRBJ1-6	TRBD1	CASNHGDRGNSPLHF	TGTGCCAGCAATCACGGGGACAGGGGAAATTCACCCCTCCACTTT
.	TRBV19	TRBJ2-5	.	CASSISAVETQYF	TGTGCCAGTAGTATCTCGGCGGTAGAGACCCAGTACTTC
.	TRBV2	TRBJ1-2	.	CASRGTAEGGYTF	TGTGCCAGCAGAGGGACCGCGGAGGGCGGCTACACCTTC
.	TRBV28	TRBJ1-6	.	CASSFIPSPLHF	TGTGCCAGCAGTTTTATACCTTCACCCCTCCACTTT
.	TRBV5-5	TRBJ1-2	.	CASSLAQDYGYTF	TGTGCCAGCAGCTTGGCCCAGGACTATGGCTACACCTTC
.	TRBV7-2	TRBJ2-1	.	CASSSGHIGGTEQFF	TGTGCCAGCAGCTCTGGACATATTGGAGGGACTGAGCAGTTCTTC
.	TRBV18	TRBJ2-7	TRBD2	CASSLPGTSGTSYEQYF	TGTGCCAGCTCACTTCCCGGGACTAGCGGGACTTCCTACGAGCAGTACTTC
.	TRBV11-2	TRBJ2-3	.	CASSLGDNYNTDTQYF	TGTGCCAGCAGCTTAGGGGACAACTACAACACAGATACGCAGTATTTT
.	TRBV24-1	TRBJ2-3	.	CATRQGTASTDTQYF	TGTGCCACCAGGCAAGGAACGGCTAGCACAGATACGCAGTATTTT
.	TRBV9	TRBJ1-1	.	CARSFRRTNTEAFF	TGTGCCAGGAGTTTTCGACGGACGAACACTGAAGCTTTCTTT
.	TRBV28	TRBJ1-6	.	CASSPGTLENSPLHF	TGTGCCAGCAGCCCAGGGACATTGGAGAATTCACCCCTCCACTTT
.	TRBV20-1	TRBJ1-2	TRBD1	CSASLDRADYGYTF	TGCAGTGCTAGTCTGGACAGGGCGGACTATGGCTACACCTTC
.	TRBV24-1	TRBJ2-1	.	CATSDFPKHEQFF	TGTGCCACCAGTGATTTTCCTAAGCATGAGCAGTTCTTC
.	TRBV20-1	TRBJ2-5	.	CSARFQETQYF	TGCAGTGCTAGATTCCAGGAGACCCAGTACTTC
.	TRBV11-3	TRBJ2-7	TRBD1	CASSWGTDYEQYF	TGTGCCAGCAGCTGGGGGACAGACTACGAGCAGTACTTC
.	TRBV10-1	TRBJ2-5	.	CASSESDGGGETQYF	TGCGCCAGCAGTGAAAGCGATGGGGGAGGCGAGACCCAGTACTTC
few	TRBV11-2	TRBJ2-7	TRBD2	CASSLASGVTYEQYF	TGTGCCAGCAGCTTAGCTAGCGGAGTCACCTACGAGCAGTACTTC
.	TRBV18	TRBJ2-1	TRBD2	CASSLNVRTSKFF	TGTGCCAGCTCTCTAAACGTCCGGACTAGCAAGTTCTTC
.	TRBV18	TRBJ1-2	.	CASSQGPRYGYTF	TGTGCCAGCTCACAGGGTCCGCGCTATGGCTACACCTTC
.	TRBV6-6	TRBJ1-4	.	CASIRGGNEKLFF	TGTGCCAGCATTCGGGGGGGAAATGAAAAACTGTTTTTT
.	TRBV19	TRBJ2-3	.	CATRSLADTQYF	TGTGCCACCCGGTCTTTGGCAGATACGCAGTATTTT